Each of the 6 T cell receptor beta chains below was sequenced from the same sample in a study of blood T cells in healthy people across ages. Next came a second PCR, run for roughly 7 to 12 cycles, which used a sample-barcoded 5' primer along with a J-beta primer mix. One entry per CDR3 protein results from TCRdb running MiXCR on the 5' RACE reads. Among 850,000 to 950,000 distinct CDR3 sequences listed, 25% to 35% were seen once. What was sequenced was blood. Source of these receptors: a woman older than 75 in good health.

This clonotype was seen only a few times. A much larger clone is a single base away; this may be a read error. The genes are TRBV29-1 and TRBJ2-1, with TRBD2 identical over 9 bases. The CDR3 is 18 amino acids. The junction had 23 bases not matched to a gene; V was cut back by 7 bases and J by 7 bases. In germline, CDR1 is SQVTM, CDR2 ANQGSEA. CDR3 sequence: CSARGGSGGYSGGNEQFF. The CDR3 nucleotides are TGCAGCGCCCGAGGTGGTAGCGGGGGCTACTCGGGCGGAAATGAGCAGTTCTTC.

This clonotype was observed a few times. As DNA, the CDR3 is TGTGCCAGCAGTTTTTTCCCCCCTGGGGCAGGAGAAAAACTGTTTTTT. Its protein is CASSFFPPGAGEKLFF. The rearrangement links TRBV12-3 or TRBV12-4 to TRBJ1-4, with D perhaps matching TRBD1 (5 bases). CDR3 size: 16 residues. Trimming removed 3 bases from V and 8 bases from J, with 19 bases in between.

This rearrangement joins TRBV20-1 to TRBJ2-1; 7 positions match TRBD2. The CDR3 spans 14 residues. V lost 0 bases, J lost 2 bases, and 1 base stayed unmatched. The germline V gene has CDR1 DFQATT and CDR2 SNEGSKA (reference sequence). The CDR3, as DNA: TGCAGTGCTAGAGAGGCGGGGGCCTACAATGAGCAGTTCTTC. This codes for CSAREAGAYNEQFF.

The sample holds many counts of this clonotype. The chain has TRBV18 and TRBJ2-5; maybe TRBD2 (5 bases). The V end was cut by 3 bases, the J end by 4 bases, with 12 bases between. Germline V gene lookup returns CDR1 KGHSH and CDR2 LQKENI. CDR3 length: 14 amino acids. This CDR3 reads CASSPGRRPETQYF. The CDR3, as DNA: TGTGCCAGCTCACCGGGCCGGAGGCCAGAGACCCAGTACTTC. The complete variable domain, with remaining parts taken from reference TRBV18 and TRBJ2-5, reads NAGVMQNPRHLVRRRGQEARLRCSPMKGHSHVYWYRQLPEEGLKFMVYLQKENIIDESGMPKERFSAEFPKEGPSILRIQQVVRGDSAAYFCASSPGRRPETQYFGPGTRLLVL.

Of note for this clonotype: This clone may be a read error of a much larger clone one base away. This chain links TRBV11-3 with TRBJ2-1, with 8 nucleotides matching TRBD1. This CDR3 spans 15 amino acids. CDR1 and CDR2 from the germline V gene are SGHNT and YENEEA. V dropped 6 bases and J dropped 8; count of bases not matched to a gene: 12. CDR3 in DNA: TGTGCCAGCAGAAACGGACAGGGAAGGGTGGATGAGCAGTTCTTC. Encoded protein: CASRNGQGRVDEQFF.

This clonotype was observed a handful of times. J is TRBJ2-1 and V is TRBV6-5; no clear D. CDR1 and CDR2 (germline): MNHEY, SVGAGI. There are 13 residues in the CDR3. V lost 5 bases to trimming and J lost 2 bases, with 7 bases between them. The CDR3 spells CASSAPPYNEQFF. The DNA for the CDR3 is TGTGCCAGCAGTGCCCCTCCCTACAATGAGCAGTTCTTC.